This record covers a single T cell receptor beta chain. The data belong to a study of T cells in Graves' hyperthyroidism and ophthalmopathy. The germline gives CDR1 SQVTM, CDR2 ANQGSEA. V lost 4 bases, J lost 0 bases, and 5 bases stayed unmatched. The CDR3 covers 14 residues. TCR beta CDR3 regions were amplified from RNA transcripts. The study used the HTBI primer set for a first-round RT-PCR of the TCR CDR3. Each CDR3 protein gets one entry after TCRdb re-called the multiplex PCR reads with MiXCR. This sample carries 750,000 to 950,000 distinct CDR3 sequences, over 35% of them seen once, and the ten largest clones take 8% to 9%.

Sample: blood. The gene calls are TRBV29-1 and TRBJ2-7, with 8 nucleotides matching TRBD1. The TCR comes from a man aged 18 to 30 with Graves' hyperthyroidism. The CDR3 coding sequence is TGCAGCGTTGGGACAGGACAGGGCTCCTACGAGCAGTACTTC. This encodes CSVGTGQGSYEQYF.